Listed below are T cell receptor beta chains from one sample, sequenced in a study of blood T cell repertoires in COVID-19. Produced via immunoSEQ multiplex PCR; TCRdb's table is partial and in-frame only. The repertoire has fewer than 300,000 clones, roughly 87% of them found once; the top ten carry 0.65% to 0.95%. Sequencing used peripheral blood. The receptor source for this set is a woman in her 30s with acute or convalescent COVID-19. Each CDR3 is given with its conserved first and last residue. The D gene is left open where the match is weak. Only part of the rows carry a size: once, few, many, or a class if the clone is expanded.

length: 17; V: TRBV5-4; size: .; D: .; J: TRBJ1-4; DNA: TGTGCCAGCAGCTCTAAGTCGACAGGCCACCTTAATGAAAAACTGTTTTTT; CDR3: CASSSKSTGHLNEKLFF
length: 12; V: TRBV5-4; size: .; D: .; J: TRBJ2-3; DNA: TGTGCCAGCAGCCGAGACACAGATACGCAGTATTTT; CDR3: CASSRDTDTQYF
length: 12; V: TRBV12-5; size: once; D: .; J: TRBJ1-5; DNA: TGTGCTAGTCAGGGGAGCAATCAGCCCCAGCATTTT; CDR3: CASQGSNQPQHF
length: 16; V: TRBV5-8; size: once; D: .; J: TRBJ2-7; DNA: TGTGCCAGCAGCTCTTCAGGGGCGCGTCCCTCCTACGAGCAGTACTTC; CDR3: CASSSSGARPSYEQYF
length: 12; V: TRBV2; size: .; D: .; J: TRBJ2-3; DNA: TGTGCCAGCATCAGGGGTTCAGATACGCAGTATTTT; CDR3: CASIRGSDTQYF
length: 14; V: TRBV7-2; size: .; D: .; J: TRBJ2-2; DNA: TGTGCCAGCAGCCACGGGGGGAACACCGGGGAGCTGTTTTTT; CDR3: CASSHGGNTGELFF
length: 14; V: TRBV24-1; size: .; D: .; J: TRBJ1-1; DNA: TGTGCCACCAGTGGTGGACTCTTGAACACTGAAGCTTTCTTT; CDR3: CATSGGLLNTEAFF
length: 17; V: TRBV19; size: once; D: .; J: TRBJ1-1; DNA: TGTGCCAGTAGTATTATGAGTTCCGGACTCCGGAACACTGAAGCTTTCTTT; CDR3: CASSIMSSGLRNTEAFF
length: 15; V: TRBV4-3; size: .; D: TRBD1; J: TRBJ1-6; DNA: TGCGCCAGCAGCCAAGTCGGCCAGGGGGCAAGGCCCCTCCACTTT; CDR3: CASSQVGQGARPLHF
length: 14; V: TRBV25-1; size: .; D: TRBD1; J: TRBJ1-6; DNA: TGTGCCAGCAGTAAGGACAGGGTTAATTCACCCCTCCACTTT; CDR3: CASSKDRVNSPLHF
length: 14; V: TRBV2; size: few; D: .; J: TRBJ1-5; DNA: TGTGCCAGCAGTCCCGGAGAAAGATATCAGCCCCAGCATTTT; CDR3: CASSPGERYQPQHF
length: 15; V: TRBV6-5; size: .; D: TRBD2; J: TRBJ2-2; DNA: TGTGCCAGCAGTTACTCCGGACTAGCGGCCTCGGCGCTGTTTTTT; CDR3: CASSYSGLAASALFF
length: 18; V: TRBV3-1/TRBV3-2; size: .; D: TRBD1; J: TRBJ2-1; DNA: TGTGCCAGCAGCCAAGATAGGGTGACAGGGAGCTCCTACAATGAGCAGTTCTTC; CDR3: CASSQDRVTGSSYNEQFF
length: 14; V: TRBV6-5; size: .; D: TRBD1; J: TRBJ1-1; DNA: TGTGCCGGTATGTCGGGACAGGGGAACACTGAAGCTTTCTTT; CDR3: CAGMSGQGNTEAFF
length: 14; V: TRBV5-4; size: .; D: .; J: TRBJ1-2; DNA: TGTGCCAGCAGCTACATAGACAGGAGCTATGGCTACACCTTC; CDR3: CASSYIDRSYGYTF
length: 15; V: TRBV19; size: once; D: .; J: TRBJ2-4; DNA: TGTGCCAGTAGTATAAGACGGAGGGGCAAAAACATTCAGTACTTC; CDR3: CASSIRRRGKNIQYF
length: 13; V: TRBV19; size: .; D: .; J: TRBJ1-5; DNA: TGTGCCAGTAGTATATTGGCCAATCAGCCCCAGCATTTT; CDR3: CASSILANQPQHF
length: 15; V: TRBV2; size: .; D: .; J: TRBJ2-2; DNA: TGTGCCAGCAGTAGCGGGTTTCGGAACACCGGGGAGCTGTTTTTT; CDR3: CASSSGFRNTGELFF
length: 13; V: TRBV30; size: .; D: .; J: TRBJ2-1; DNA: TGTGCCTGGAGTGCGGGACTGGCAGGGGAGCAGTTCTTC; CDR3: CAWSAGLAGEQFF
length: 17; V: TRBV11-2; size: .; D: TRBD1; J: TRBJ2-7; DNA: TGTGCCAGCAGCAAGATAGCCGGGACAGCCTACTCCTACGAGCAGTACTTC; CDR3: CASSKIAGTAYSYEQYF
length: 16; V: TRBV11-2; size: .; D: TRBD2; J: TRBJ2-7; DNA: TGTGCCAGCAGCTTAGCATGGGCTAGCGGGAGTAGCGAGCAGTACTTC; CDR3: CASSLAWASGSSEQYF